Shown below are 2 T cell receptor beta chains from a single sample sequenced in a study of regulatory T cells in long-lasting Graves disease. Noted time point: newly diagnosed GD, antithyroid drugs for less than 3 months. PBMC RNA served as the TCR library source. According to the study, TCR beta libraries were built with iRepertoire HTBI primers and CDR3-region Arm-PCR. TCRdb independently ran MiXCR on the multiplex PCR reads; one entry per CDR3 protein. The table shows 530,000 or so distinct CDR3 sequences, with 15% to 20% occurring only once. The data were also submitted as part of a second study, on T cells in Graves' hyperthyroidism and ophthalmopathy.

The specimen comprised peripheral blood mononuclear cells (PBMCs), sampled at new diagnosis, from a patient treated with antithyroid drugs. These TCRs come from a man aged 18-30 years with Graves disease.

The rearrangement joins TRBV30 to TRBJ2-1, with D possibly matching TRBD1 (6 bases). This CDR3 comprises 15 residues. The ends were cut back, 4 bases at V and 2 bases at J, with 15 bases in the middle. Germline values: CDR1 GTSNPN, CDR2 SVGIG (reference sequence). The CDR3 bases are TGTGCCTGGAATGAGGGGGAGAGCCCCTACAATGAGCAGTTCTTC. Translation: CAWNEGESPYNEQFF.

The sample holds many counts of this clonotype. The chain is built from TRBV20-1 and TRBJ2-7; perhaps TRBD2 as D (6 bases). Germline V gene data show CDR1 as DFQATT and CDR2 as SNEGSKA (reference sequence). This CDR3 has 17 amino acids. V was cut by 1 base and J by 5 bases, with 24 bases left in between. DNA for the CDR3: TGCAGTGCTAGAGTTCTAGCGTTAGACGAGGGGACGCACGAGCAGTACTTC. Translation: CSARVLALDEGTHEQYF.